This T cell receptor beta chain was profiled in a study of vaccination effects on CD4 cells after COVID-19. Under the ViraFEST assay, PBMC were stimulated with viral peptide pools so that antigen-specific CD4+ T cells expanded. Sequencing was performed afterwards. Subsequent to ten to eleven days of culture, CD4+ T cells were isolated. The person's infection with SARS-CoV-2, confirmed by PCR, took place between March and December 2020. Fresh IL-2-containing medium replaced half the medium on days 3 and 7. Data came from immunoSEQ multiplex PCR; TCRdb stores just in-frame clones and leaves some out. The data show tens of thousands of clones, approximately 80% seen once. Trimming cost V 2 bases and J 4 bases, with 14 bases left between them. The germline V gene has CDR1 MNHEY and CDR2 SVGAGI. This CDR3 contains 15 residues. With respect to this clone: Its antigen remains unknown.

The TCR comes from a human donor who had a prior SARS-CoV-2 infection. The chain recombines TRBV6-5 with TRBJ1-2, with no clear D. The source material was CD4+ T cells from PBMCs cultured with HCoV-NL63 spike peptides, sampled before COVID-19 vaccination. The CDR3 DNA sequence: TGTGCCAGCAGTTACCAACAGCCCTACCGCTATGGCTACACCTTC. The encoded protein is CASSYQQPYRYGYTF.